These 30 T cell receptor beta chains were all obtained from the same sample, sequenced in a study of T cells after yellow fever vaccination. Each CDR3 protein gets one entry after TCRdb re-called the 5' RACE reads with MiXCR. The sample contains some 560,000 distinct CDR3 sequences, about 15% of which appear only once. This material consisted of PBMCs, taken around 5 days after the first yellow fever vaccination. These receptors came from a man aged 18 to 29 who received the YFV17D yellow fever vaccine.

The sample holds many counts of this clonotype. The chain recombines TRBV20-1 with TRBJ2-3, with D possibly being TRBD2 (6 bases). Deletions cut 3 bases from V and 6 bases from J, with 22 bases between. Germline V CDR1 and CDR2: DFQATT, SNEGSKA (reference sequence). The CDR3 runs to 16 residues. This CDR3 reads CSARKGRSLSGDTQYF. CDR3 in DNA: TGCAGTGCTAGGAAGGGCAGGTCACTGAGCGGGGATACGCAGTATTTT.

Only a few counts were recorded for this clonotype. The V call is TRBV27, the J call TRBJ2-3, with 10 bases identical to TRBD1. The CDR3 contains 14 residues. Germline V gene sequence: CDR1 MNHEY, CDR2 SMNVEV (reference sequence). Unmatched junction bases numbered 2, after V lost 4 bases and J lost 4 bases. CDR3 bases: TGTGCCAGCAGTTGGACAGGGGGGGCAGATACGCAGTATTTT. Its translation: CASSWTGGADTQYF.

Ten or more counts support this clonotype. The CDR3 DNA reads TGTGCCAGCAGCCTGGACAGGGCGGGAGAGACCCAGTACTTC. This sequence encodes CASSLDRAGETQYF. The chain recombines TRBV6-1 with TRBJ2-5; TRBD1 agrees at 8 bases. This CDR3 region has 14 residues. Germline CDR1 is MNHNS and CDR2 is SASEGT. J lost 4 bases, V lost 6 bases, and 7 bases had no gene match.

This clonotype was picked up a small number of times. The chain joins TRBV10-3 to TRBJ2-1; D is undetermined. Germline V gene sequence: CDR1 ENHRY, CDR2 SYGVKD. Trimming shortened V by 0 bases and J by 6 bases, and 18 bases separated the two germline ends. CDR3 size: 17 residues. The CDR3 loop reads CAISESTAAPVPNEQFF. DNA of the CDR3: TGTGCCATCAGTGAGTCGACCGCGGCCCCCGTTCCCAATGAGCAGTTCTTC.

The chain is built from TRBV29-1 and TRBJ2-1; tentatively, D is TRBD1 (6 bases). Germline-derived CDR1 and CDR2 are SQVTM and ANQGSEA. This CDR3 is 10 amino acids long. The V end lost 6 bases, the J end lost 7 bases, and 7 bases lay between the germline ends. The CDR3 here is CSVDRNEQFF. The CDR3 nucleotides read TGCAGCGTAGACAGGAATGAGCAGTTCTTC.

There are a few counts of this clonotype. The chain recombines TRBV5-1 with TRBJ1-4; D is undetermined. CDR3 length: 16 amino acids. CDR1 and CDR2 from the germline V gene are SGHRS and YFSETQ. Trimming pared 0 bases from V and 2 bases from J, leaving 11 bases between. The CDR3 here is CASSLGAVGTNEKLFF. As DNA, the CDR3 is TGCGCCAGCAGCTTGGGGGCCGTGGGGACTAATGAAAAACTGTTTTTT.

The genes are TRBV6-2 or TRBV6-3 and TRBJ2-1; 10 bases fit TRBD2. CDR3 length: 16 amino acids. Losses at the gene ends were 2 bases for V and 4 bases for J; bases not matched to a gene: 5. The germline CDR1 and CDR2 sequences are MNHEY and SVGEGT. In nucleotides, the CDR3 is TGTGCCAGCAGTTACGGGAGCGGGGGGGTATACAATGAGCAGTTCTTC. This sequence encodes CASSYGSGGVYNEQFF.

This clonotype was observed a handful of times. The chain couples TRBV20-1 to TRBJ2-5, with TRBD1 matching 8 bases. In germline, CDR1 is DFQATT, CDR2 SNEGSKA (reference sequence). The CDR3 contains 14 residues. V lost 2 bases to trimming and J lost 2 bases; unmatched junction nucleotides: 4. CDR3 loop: CSARSGQGQETQYF. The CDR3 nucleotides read TGCAGTGCTAGATCCGGACAGGGACAAGAGACCCAGTACTTC.

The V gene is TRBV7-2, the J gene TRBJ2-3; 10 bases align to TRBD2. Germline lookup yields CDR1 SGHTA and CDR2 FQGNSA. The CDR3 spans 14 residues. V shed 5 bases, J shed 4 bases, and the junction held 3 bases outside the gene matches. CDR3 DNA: TGTGCCAGCAGCCAGGGACTAGCGTCAGATACGCAGTATTTT. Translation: CASSQGLASDTQYF.

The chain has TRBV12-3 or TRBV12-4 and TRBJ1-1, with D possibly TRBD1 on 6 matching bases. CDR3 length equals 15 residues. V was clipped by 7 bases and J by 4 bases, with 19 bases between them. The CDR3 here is CASTPQGSLTTEAFF. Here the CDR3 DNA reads TGTGCCAGCACCCCACAGGGCTCCCTCACCACTGAAGCTTTCTTT.

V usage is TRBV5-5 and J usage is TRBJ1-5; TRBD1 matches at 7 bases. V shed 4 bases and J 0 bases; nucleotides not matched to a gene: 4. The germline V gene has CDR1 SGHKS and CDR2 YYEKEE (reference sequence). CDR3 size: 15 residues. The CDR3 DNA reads TGTGCCAGCAGCATCGACAGGGATAGCAATCAGCCCCAGCATTTT. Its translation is CASSIDRDSNQPQHF.

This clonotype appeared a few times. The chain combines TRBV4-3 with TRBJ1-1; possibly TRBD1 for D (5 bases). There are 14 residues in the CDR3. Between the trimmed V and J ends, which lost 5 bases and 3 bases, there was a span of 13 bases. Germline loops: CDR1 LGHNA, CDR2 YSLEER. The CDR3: CASSFTRGDTEAFF. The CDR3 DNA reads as TGCGCCAGCAGCTTCACTCGGGGGGACACTGAAGCTTTCTTT.

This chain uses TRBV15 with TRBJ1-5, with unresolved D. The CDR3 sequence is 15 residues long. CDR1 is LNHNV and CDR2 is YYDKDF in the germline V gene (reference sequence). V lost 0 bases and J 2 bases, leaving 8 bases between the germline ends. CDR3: CATSREHGGNQPQHF. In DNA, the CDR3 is TGTGCCACCAGCAGAGAACATGGGGGCAATCAGCCCCAGCATTTT.

Here the CDR3 reads CASSWAEETQYF. CDR3 bases: TGTGCCAGCTCGTGGGCAGAGGAGACCCAGTACTTC. The chain carries TRBV12-3 or TRBV12-4 and TRBJ2-5, with unresolved D. Trimming took off 8 bases at V and 5 bases at J, with 12 bases between the two ends. CDR3 length: 12 residues.

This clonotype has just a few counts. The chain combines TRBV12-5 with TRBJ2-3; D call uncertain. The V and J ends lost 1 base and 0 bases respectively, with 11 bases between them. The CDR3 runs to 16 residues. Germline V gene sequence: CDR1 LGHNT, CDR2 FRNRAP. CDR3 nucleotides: TGTGCTAGTGGTTTGGGCGGCCGTCGGAGCACAGATACGCAGTATTTT. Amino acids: CASGLGGRRSTDTQYF.

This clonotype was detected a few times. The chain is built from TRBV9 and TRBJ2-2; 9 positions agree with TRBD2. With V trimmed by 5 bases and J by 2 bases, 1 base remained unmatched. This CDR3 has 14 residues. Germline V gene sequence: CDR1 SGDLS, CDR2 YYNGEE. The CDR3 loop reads CASRAGGNTGELFF. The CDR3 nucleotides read TGTGCCAGCAGAGCGGGGGGTAACACCGGGGAGCTGTTTTTT.

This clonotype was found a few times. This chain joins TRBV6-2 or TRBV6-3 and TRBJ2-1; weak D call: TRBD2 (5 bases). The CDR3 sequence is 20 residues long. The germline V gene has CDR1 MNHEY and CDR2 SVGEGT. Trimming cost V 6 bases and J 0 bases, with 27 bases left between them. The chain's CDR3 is CASRKGGRGPEVSSYNEQFF. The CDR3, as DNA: TGTGCCAGCAGAAAAGGAGGAAGAGGGCCAGAGGTTAGCTCCTACAATGAGCAGTTCTTC.

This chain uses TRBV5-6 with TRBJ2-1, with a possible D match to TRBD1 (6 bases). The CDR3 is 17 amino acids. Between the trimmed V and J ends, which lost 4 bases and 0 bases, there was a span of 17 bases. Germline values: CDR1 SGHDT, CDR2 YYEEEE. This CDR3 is CASSGTIQGSSYNEQFF. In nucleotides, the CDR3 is TGTGCCAGCAGCGGAACGATACAGGGTAGCTCCTACAATGAGCAGTTCTTC.

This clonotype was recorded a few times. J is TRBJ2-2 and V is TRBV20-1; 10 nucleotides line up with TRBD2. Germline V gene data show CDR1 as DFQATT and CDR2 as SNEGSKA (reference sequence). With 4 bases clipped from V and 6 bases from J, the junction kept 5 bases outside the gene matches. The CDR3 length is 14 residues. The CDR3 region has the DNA TGCAGTGCTAAGAGCGGGGGGGCCTCCGGGGAGCTGTTTTTT. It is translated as CSAKSGGASGELFF.

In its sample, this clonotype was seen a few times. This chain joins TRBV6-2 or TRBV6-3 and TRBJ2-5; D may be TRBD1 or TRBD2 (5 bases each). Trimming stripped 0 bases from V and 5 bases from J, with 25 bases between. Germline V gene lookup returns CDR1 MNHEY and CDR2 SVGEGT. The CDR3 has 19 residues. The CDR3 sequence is CASSYSISHPGPAGETQYF. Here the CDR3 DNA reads TGTGCCAGCAGTTACTCGATATCCCACCCGGGACCAGCAGGGGAGACCCAGTACTTC.

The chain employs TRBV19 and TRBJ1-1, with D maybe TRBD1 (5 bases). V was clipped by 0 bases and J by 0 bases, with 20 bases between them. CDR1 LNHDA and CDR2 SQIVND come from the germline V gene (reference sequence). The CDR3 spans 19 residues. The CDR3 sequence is CASSIDGGSISMMNTEAFF. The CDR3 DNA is TGTGCCAGTAGTATAGATGGGGGGTCCATCAGCATGATGAACACTGAAGCTTTCTTT.

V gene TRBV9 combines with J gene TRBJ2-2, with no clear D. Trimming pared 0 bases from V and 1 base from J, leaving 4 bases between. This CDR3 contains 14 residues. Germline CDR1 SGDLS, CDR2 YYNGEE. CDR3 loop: CASSVAQNTGELFF. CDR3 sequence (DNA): TGTGCCAGCAGCGTAGCACAGAACACCGGGGAGCTGTTTTTT.

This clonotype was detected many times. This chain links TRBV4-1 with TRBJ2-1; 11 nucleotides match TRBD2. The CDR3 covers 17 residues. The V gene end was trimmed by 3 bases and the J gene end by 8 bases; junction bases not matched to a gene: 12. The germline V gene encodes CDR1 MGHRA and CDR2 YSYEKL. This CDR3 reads CASSHLRLAGLVDEQFF. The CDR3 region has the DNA TGCGCCAGCAGCCACCTACGACTAGCGGGGCTAGTGGATGAGCAGTTCTTC.

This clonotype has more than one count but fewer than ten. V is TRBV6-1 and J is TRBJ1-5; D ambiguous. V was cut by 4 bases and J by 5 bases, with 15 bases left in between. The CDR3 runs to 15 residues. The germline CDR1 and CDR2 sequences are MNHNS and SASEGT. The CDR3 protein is CASSAPTPSDQPQHF. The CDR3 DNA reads TGTGCCAGCAGTGCGCCGACCCCGTCGGATCAGCCCCAGCATTTT.

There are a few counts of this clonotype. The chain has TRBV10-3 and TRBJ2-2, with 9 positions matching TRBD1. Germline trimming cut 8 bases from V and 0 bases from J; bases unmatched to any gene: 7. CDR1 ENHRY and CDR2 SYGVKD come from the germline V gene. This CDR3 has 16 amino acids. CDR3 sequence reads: CAIGDRTGANTGELFF. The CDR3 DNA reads TGTGCCATCGGCGACCGGACAGGGGCGAACACCGGGGAGCTGTTTTTT.

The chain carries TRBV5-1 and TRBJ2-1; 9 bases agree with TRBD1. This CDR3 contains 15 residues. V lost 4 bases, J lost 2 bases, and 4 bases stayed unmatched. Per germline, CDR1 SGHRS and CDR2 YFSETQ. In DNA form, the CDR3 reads TGCGCCAGCAGCGAAGGACAGGGGACCTACAATGAGCAGTTCTTC. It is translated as CASSEGQGTYNEQFF. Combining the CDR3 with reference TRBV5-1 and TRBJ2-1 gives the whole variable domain KAGVTQTPRYLIKTRGQQVTLSCSPISGHRSVSWYQQTPGQGLQFLFEYFSETQRNKGNFPGRFSGRQFSNSRSEMNVSTLELGDSALYLCASSEGQGTYNEQFFGPGTRLTVL.

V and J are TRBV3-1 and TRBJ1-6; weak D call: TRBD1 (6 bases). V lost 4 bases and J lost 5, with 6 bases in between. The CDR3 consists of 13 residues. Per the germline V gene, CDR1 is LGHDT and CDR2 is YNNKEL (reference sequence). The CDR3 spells CASSRTDNSPLHF. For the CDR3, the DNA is TGTGCCAGCAGCCGGACAGATAATTCACCCCTCCACTTT.

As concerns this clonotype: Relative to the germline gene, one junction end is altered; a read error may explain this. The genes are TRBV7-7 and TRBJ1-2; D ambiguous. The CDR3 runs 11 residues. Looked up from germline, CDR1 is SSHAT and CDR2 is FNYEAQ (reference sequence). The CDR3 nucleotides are TGTGCTAGCAGCCCCGGTTGGGGCTACACCTTC. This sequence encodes CASSPGWGYTF.

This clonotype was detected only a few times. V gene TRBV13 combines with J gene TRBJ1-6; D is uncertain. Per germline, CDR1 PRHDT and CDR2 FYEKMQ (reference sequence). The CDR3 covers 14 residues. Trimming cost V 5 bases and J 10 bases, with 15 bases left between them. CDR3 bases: TGTGCCAGCAGCCCTCCGGGGAAGCAATCACCCCTCCACTTT. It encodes CASSPPGKQSPLHF.

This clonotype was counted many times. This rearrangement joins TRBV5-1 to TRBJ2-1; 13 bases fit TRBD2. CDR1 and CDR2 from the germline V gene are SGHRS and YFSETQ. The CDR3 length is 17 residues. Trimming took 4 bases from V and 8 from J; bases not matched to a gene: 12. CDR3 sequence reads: CASSEITSGGASDEQFF. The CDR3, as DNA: TGCGCCAGCAGCGAGATAACTAGCGGGGGGGCCTCGGATGAGCAGTTCTTC.